The rows below give T cell receptor beta chains drawn from one sample of a study of T cells in Graves' hyperthyroidism and ophthalmopathy. TCRdb used MiXCR to reprocess the multiplex PCR reads, holding one entry per CDR3 protein. The table includes about 300,000 distinct CDR3 sequences, 25% to 30% detected once. Sequencing used blood. These receptors were taken from a man between 40 and 49 years old with Graves' hyperthyroidism that later progressed to Graves' ophthalmopathy. CDR3s leave out the opening cysteine and the closing phenylalanine or tryptophan. Each record gives: V gene, J gene, CDR3 protein.

TRBV7-9,TRBJ2-7,ASSHLDEQY
TRBV2,TRBJ2-7,ACYREGGYSYEQY
TRBV19,TRBJ2-7,ASSPQVSSYEQY
TRBV5-1,TRBJ2-7,ASSADSAAGYEQY
TRBV12-3/TRBV12-4,TRBJ1-2,ASSPRGQDGYT
TRBV7-2,TRBJ1-2,ASSSGATYGYT
TRBV20-1,TRBJ1-5,SAVDGQDSNQPQH
TRBV6-5,TRBJ2-5,ASTRVKSQETQY
TRBV24-1,TRBJ1-5,AISTGMMGNQPQH
TRBV3-1,TRBJ2-7,ASSPGTGGEQY
TRBV28,TRBJ1-2,ASSSPPGGYGYT
TRBV6-2/TRBV6-3,TRBJ2-7,ASSYSSSGSYYEQY
TRBV27,TRBJ1-5,ASTNQPQH
TRBV18,TRBJ2-1,ASSPPGLAGAEQF
TRBV20-1,TRBJ2-7,SASSGHEQY
TRBV20-1,TRBJ2-7,SAREIRAIRYEQY
TRBV30,TRBJ2-7,AWNDPLAGGPYEQY
TRBV6-1,TRBJ2-2,ASSEATGDTGELF
TRBV12-3/TRBV12-4,TRBJ2-7,ASSLWPQGHEQY
TRBV2,TRBJ2-5,ASTQGVAGGQETQY
TRBV2,TRBJ2-6,ASSGRAGAGANVLT
TRBV6-5,TRBJ2-5,ASSYSPRGETQY
TRBV7-8,TRBJ2-6,ASSPVGLDLSGANVLT
TRBV12-3/TRBV12-4,TRBJ1-1,ASSRTGGFKHTEAF
TRBV19,TRBJ2-6,ASTPKGGQAKPSSGANVLT
TRBV6-5,TRBJ1-1,ASSYKPRGGTEAF
TRBV6-5,TRBJ1-5,ASSYGQWDQPQH
TRBV13,TRBJ1-2,ASSTGTLKGYT
TRBV5-4,TRBJ2-2,ASSFSTRGLLQGGELF
TRBV11-2,TRBJ2-7,PNPGGDPWEQY
TRBV12-3/TRBV12-4,TRBJ2-7,ASSFLAGSYEQY
TRBV28,TRBJ1-3,ASSFGVNTIY
TRBV4-1,TRBJ2-5,ASSQGFKETQY
TRBV12-3/TRBV12-4,TRBJ2-3,ASRLAGGADTQY
TRBV7-2,TRBJ2-7,ASSLERGPYEQY
TRBV28,TRBJ1-1,ASSPRPGLNTEAF
TRBV10-3,TRBJ1-5,AISERQGFSNQPQH
TRBV12-3/TRBV12-4,TRBJ2-5,ASSLGTSGRIQETQY
TRBV3-1,TRBJ1-1,ASSHRQVMNTEAF
TRBV5-1,TRBJ1-1,ASLRGPLNTEAF
TRBV6-9,TRBJ1-2,ASSYYAGPGQWRSNYGYT
TRBV10-3,TRBJ1-5,AISEGHNQPQH
TRBV12-3/TRBV12-4,TRBJ1-6,ASSLGTGQRGSPLH
TRBV19,TRBJ1-5,ASTTKIRVQPQH
TRBV5-5,TRBJ1-1,ASSLRWGAGTEAF
TRBV15,TRBJ2-7,ATSRPRTGDYEQY
TRBV6-1,TRBJ1-1,ATKGHLDTEAF
TRBV7-9,TRBJ2-7,ASSTRDGYEQY